The source of this T cell receptor (beta chain) is a study of T cell responses to AZD1222 COVID-19 vaccine. Broader study findings: The span of vaccine-associated CD4 TCRs extended across spike, with dominance at 160-218 and 743-854. The number of AZD1222 recipients seropositive at baseline was only five or six.

Repertoires were generated with immunoSEQ multiplex PCR, while TCRdb's copy carries only in-frame clones and drops some. The sample lists roughly 180,000 clones, 90% occurring once. As to this clone: Its antigen is currently unknown.

Germline CDR1 and CDR2: SGHNT and YYREEE (reference sequence). Trimming left V 0 bases short and J 5 bases short, with 14 bases between. There are 15 residues in the CDR3. Source: peripheral blood, taken on day 0 of AZD1222 vaccination. The chain uses TRBV5-4 and TRBJ2-5; D is possibly TRBD2 (6 bases). This receptor was taken from an adult in good health. The CDR3 sequence: CASSLAAPGVETQYF. CDR3 nucleotide sequence: TGTGCCAGCAGCTTGGCAGCGCCGGGAGTTGAGACCCAGTACTTC.